This T cell receptor (beta chain) was sequenced for a study of T cells in tuberculosis. Findings and limits, study-wide: Active tuberculosis TCR-alpha repertoires lay closer to GMM-specific TCRs than IGRA-negative controls, suggesting clonal expansion. Cases with active tuberculosis were adults, while controls were adolescents. Smaller alpha distances in active tuberculosis partly reflected shorter CDR3-alpha lengths.

Remarks on this clone: As yet, its antigen is unknown. This same CDR3 is encoded by further DNA sequences in the sample.

With V trimmed by 6 bases and J by 2 bases, 7 bases remained unmatched. The CDR3 sequence is 13 residues long. Germline values: CDR1 GTSNPN, CDR2 SVGIG (reference sequence). The method was immunoSEQ multiplex PCR; TCRdb's version includes in-frame clones alone and lacks a portion of them. The data contain fewer than 45,000 clones, about 95% of them singletons. Latent tuberculosis screening used tuberculin skin test and IGRA at entry. This TCR was sampled from a donor aged 10 to 29 with latent tuberculosis or without tuberculosis infection. The sequenced sample was PBMCs. V and J are TRBV30 and TRBJ2-7; 7 bases match TRBD2. The CDR3 reads CACSSSGAYEQYF. In DNA, the CDR3 is TGTGCCTGTTCCTCTAGCGGTGCCTACGAGCAGTACTTC.